Sequencing of this T cell receptor (beta chain) was carried out in a study of follicular helper T cells after annual influenza vaccination (dated by TCRdb to 2017 to 2019). General notes on the study: After each seasonal influenza vaccination, blood samples were collected on days 0, 7 and 28. To study recall of cTfh clones, some subjects were followed across successive annual vaccinations spanning the 2013-2014, 2014-2015 and 2015-2016 seasons. One week after vaccination, a second recruited cohort of more than nine subjects (Table S1) displayed a similar ICOS+CD38+ cTfh response. Multi-year samples were obtained from about 6 subjects, with two vaccination seasons covered for a few subjects and three seasons covered for two subjects. The 2013-2014 samples were cryopreserved, while the 2015 samples were processed right after collection. Beyond this particular receptor, the publication reports: Day 7 ICOS+CD38+ clones were most often found later in ICOS-CD38- cTfh, suggesting that subset may serve as a memory reservoir. A recurrent oligoclonal ICOS+CD38+ cTfh response containing tetramer and AIM influenza-specific clonotypes was recalled by successive annual vaccinations. ICOS+CD38+ cTfh clonality correlated with the frequency of that population, and its change correlated with the change in circulating plasmablast frequency. Because only 10-20% of the analyzed cells gave productive TCRB sequences, there was no way to sample rare clonotypes.

Library preparation was by the immunoSEQ multiplex PCR assay. Adaptive Biotechnologies carried out TCRB amplification, library preparation, sequencing and preliminary bioinformatics at Survey level resolution. TCRB sequencing used multiplex PCR amplification of genomic DNA from sorted cTfh populations. As for the original processing: In R, clonality was calculated as 1 minus the normalized Shannon entropy, and the Gini index was computed using the R package ineq. Overlap score was the summed counts of shared sequences divided by total counts of all sequences in both compared samples. The significance of shared clonotypes was tested with Fisher's exact test, assuming a theoretical repertoire of 10^7 TCRB sequences. Held by TCRdb, this immuneACCESS table contains in-frame sequences only and omits some clones. Under half of the omission traces to an unresolved V gene where checked; the cause of the rest is unknown. Clonal size and the V and J genes are those of that table, whereas D and trimming came from the DNA. This sample holds about 3,200 clones; under 90% were observed only once. The ten largest clonotypes hold more than 0.95% of the sample.

Details on this clone: There is no known antigen for this receptor. No quality values exist for individual bases; no much larger clone is one base distant.

CDR1 and CDR2 were assigned from the germline V gene as ENHRY and SYGVKD. The V and J ends are trimmed by 6 bases and 6 bases, leaving 8 bases between them. The CDR3, from cysteine to phenylalanine, totals 12 residues. Here the CDR3 DNA is all that survives: 36 bases in frame from base 1. In light of the paper, this sample's time point label describes: 2014-2015 season, 7 days after vaccination. Adults were given seasonal inactivated influenza vaccine (Fluvarix), and sorted blood CD4 subsets were followed by TCRB sequencing before and after vaccination. Subjects were considered eligible if community-dwelling and if influenza vaccine had not been received in the prior 6 months. Influenza vaccine contraindications, substance abuse, HIV/AIDS, active malignancy, immunomodulatory medication and active illness such as respiratory infection were included among the exclusion criteria. Per time point, between roughly 40 and 100 mL of blood was sampled. Non-naive CD4+CXCR5+PD-1+ cells were defined as circulating Tfh and were sorted into ICOS+CD38+ and ICOS-CD38- fractions. Ficoll-Paque PLUS or SepMate separation was used to isolate PBMC. Before DNA extraction, cell subsets were sorted from PBMC on a BD FACS Aria.

Here the chain combines TRBV10-3 and TRBJ2-2, with the D gene tentatively TRBD1 or TRBD2, based on 5 matching bases in each. This sequence originates from an adult who received the influenza vaccine. The starting material was CXCR5+ CD38- circulating T follicular helper cells from blood, obtained 7 days after influenza vaccination. The sample's cell subset or site label is to be understood as: circulating Tfh, non-naive CD4+CXCR5+PD-1+ (ICOS+CD38+ or ICOS-CD38-). The CDR3 here reads CAIRGDAGELFF. The DNA sequence follows: TGTGCCATCAGGGGGGACGCCGGGGAGCTGTTTTTT.